The 32 T cell receptor beta chains below all came from one sample that was sequenced in a study of early T cells in non-severe SARS-CoV-2 infection. TCRdb redid the calling of the 5' RACE reads with MiXCR, one entry per CDR3 protein. The sample has tens of thousands of distinct CDR3 sequences, about 11% seen once. This material consisted of whole blood, taken at baseline. The receptors come from an adult who was a healthcare worker with PCR-confirmed SARS-CoV-2 infection or an uninfected control (not recorded which).

The chain employs TRBV7-9 and TRBJ1-1; 7 nucleotides line up with TRBD1. The V and J ends lost 5 bases and 9 bases, in that order; junction bases with no gene match: 12. Germline V gene sequence: CDR1 SEHNR, CDR2 FQNEAQ (reference sequence). The CDR3 spans 14 residues. CDR3 protein: CASSLHSRDSQAFF. In DNA form, the CDR3 reads TGTGCCAGCAGCCTACATAGCCGGGACAGTCAAGCTTTCTTT.

This clonotype has a handful of counts. The chain has TRBV18 and TRBJ2-3; D is unresolved. Per germline, CDR1 KGHSH and CDR2 LQKENI. This CDR3 region has 13 residues. V lost 4 bases to trimming and J lost 2 bases, with 7 bases between them. The CDR3 protein is CASSLVPTDTQYF. CDR3 coding DNA: TGTGCCAGCTCACTCGTTCCCACAGATACGCAGTATTTT.

This chain uses TRBV20-1 with TRBJ2-1; TRBD2 matches 10 bases. This CDR3 spans 13 amino acids. The ends lost 1 base at V and 13 bases at J; junction bases unmatched: 7. The germline V gene has CDR1 DFQATT and CDR2 SNEGSKA (reference sequence). The CDR3: CSARVGLAGGQFF. The CDR3 DNA reads TGCAGTGCTAGAGTCGGGTTAGCGGGGGGCCAGTTCTTC.

The chain carries TRBV18 and TRBJ1-1, with unresolved D. Germline values: CDR1 KGHSH, CDR2 LQKENI. V gave up 3 bases and J gave up 3 bases, with 8 bases separating them. This CDR3 spans 13 amino acids. The CDR3 DNA reads as TGTGCCAGCTCACCCTCCCTGCACACTGAAGCTTTCTTT. It translates to CASSPSLHTEAFF.

The chain has TRBV11-2 and TRBJ2-7, with D unresolved. From germline, CDR1 is SGHAT and CDR2 FQNNGV. V gave up 1 base and J gave up 2 bases, with 9 bases separating them. The CDR3 is 14 residues long. The CDR3 sequence: CASSLASDTYEQYF. CDR3 DNA: TGTGCCAGCAGCTTAGCTTCCGATACCTACGAGCAGTACTTC.

This chain connects TRBV13 to TRBJ1-3; maybe TRBD1 (5 bases). CDR3 length: 14 residues. From germline, CDR1 is PRHDT and CDR2 FYEKMQ (reference sequence). Between the trimmed V and J ends, which lost 8 bases and 4 bases, there was a span of 15 bases. Here the CDR3 reads CASRGRARGNTIYF. CDR3 in DNA: TGTGCCAGCCGGGGCAGGGCCCGAGGAAACACCATATATTTT. Complete variable domain (other parts from reference TRBV13 and TRBJ1-3): AAGVIQSPRHLIKEKRETATLKCYPIPRHDTVYWYQQGPGQDPQFLISFYEKMQSDKGSIPDRFSAQQFSDYHSELNMSSLELGDSALYFCASRGRARGNTIYFGEGSWLTVV.

The rearrangement links TRBV2 to TRBJ1-5, with a possible D match to TRBD1 (5 bases). V dropped 3 bases and J dropped 1 base, with 7 bases sitting between them. The CDR3 is 14 residues long. The germline gives CDR1 SNHLY, CDR2 FYNNEI. CDR3 region: CASSERQSNQPQHF. CDR3 in DNA: TGTGCCAGCAGTGAGAGACAGAGCAATCAGCCCCAGCATTTT.

This clonotype was counted a few times. J is TRBJ2-7 and V is TRBV12-3 or TRBV12-4, with D perhaps TRBD2 (5 bases). The CDR3 has 12 amino acids. V lost 7 bases, J lost 5 bases, and 12 bases lay in between. The CDR3 coding sequence is TGTGCCAGCACCCGGACTTACCACGAGCAGTACTTC. Protein product: CASTRTYHEQYF.

The chain joins TRBV6-5 to TRBJ1-1; 7 positions match TRBD1. The germline V gene has CDR1 MNHEY and CDR2 SVGAGI. This CDR3 has 15 amino acids. The ends lost 4 bases at V and 5 bases at J; junction bases unmatched: 10. CDR3 sequence: CASSFRGTEDTEAFF. The CDR3 DNA follows: TGTGCCAGCAGTTTTCGCGGGACAGAGGATACTGAAGCTTTCTTT.

V gene TRBV7-6 combines with J gene TRBJ2-7; TRBD1 matches at 7 bases. The trim removed 5 bases at V and 3 bases at J, leaving 7 bases unmatched. The germline V gene has CDR1 SGHVS and CDR2 FNYEAQ. This CDR3 spans 14 amino acids. As DNA, the CDR3 is TGTGCCAGCAGCCGATCGGGACAGAGCTACGAGCAGTACTTC. Amino acid sequence: CASSRSGQSYEQYF.

This clonotype came up many times. V usage is TRBV7-9 and J usage is TRBJ1-5, with a possible D match to TRBD1 (6 bases). Germline values: CDR1 SEHNR, CDR2 FQNEAQ (reference sequence). The V end lost 3 bases, the J end lost 7 bases, and 10 bases lay between the germline ends. This CDR3 comprises 13 residues. CDR3 coding DNA: TGTGCCAGCAGCTTGTTAGGGGGACAGCCCCAGCATTTT. The encoded protein is CASSLLGGQPQHF.

The rearrangement links TRBV5-1 to TRBJ1-2; D gene ambiguous. Germline assignment: CDR1 SGHRS and CDR2 YFSETQ. The CDR3 is 14 amino acids. Trimming took 4 bases from V and 3 from J, leaving 13 bases between them. CDR3 amino acids: CASSPLEGYYGYTF. In DNA, the CDR3 is TGCGCCAGCAGCCCCCTTGAGGGCTACTATGGCTACACCTTC.

This clonotype has at least ten counts. In DNA form, the CDR3 reads TGCAGCGTTGAAAGTCCCCGTAGTTCGTCTGAAGCTTTCTTT. Protein: CSVESPRSSSEAFF. J is TRBJ1-1 and V is TRBV29-1; the D is unclear. The CDR3 sequence is 14 residues long. From germline, CDR1 is SQVTM and CDR2 ANQGSEA. Trimming left V 2 bases short and J 6 bases short, with 16 bases between.

As concerns this clonotype: This may stem from a read error, because a much larger clone lies one nucleotide away. The chain couples TRBV6-1 to TRBJ1-2, with TRBD1 identical over 8 bases. The CDR3 totals 15 residues. Germline-derived CDR1 and CDR2 are MNHNS and SASEGT. With 4 bases clipped from V and 8 bases from J, the junction kept 12 bases outside the gene matches. The CDR3, as DNA: TGTGCCAGCAGTGTCGGACAGGGTTCGATTCGCGGCTACACCTTC. Translating gives CASSVGQGSIRGYTF.

Many counts were recorded for this clonotype. The chain links TRBV7-9 to TRBJ2-5, with D tentatively TRBD2 (5 bases). This CDR3 comprises 14 residues. The V gene's germline CDR1 is SEHNR and CDR2 FQNEAQ (reference sequence). Deletions cut 5 bases from V and 5 bases from J, with 15 bases between. This CDR3 is CASSPRGLHETQYF. DNA for the CDR3: TGTGCCAGCAGCCCCCGCGGACTCCACGAGACCCAGTACTTC.

J is TRBJ1-2 and V is TRBV2; D is unclear. Germline loops: CDR1 SNHLY, CDR2 FYNNEI. The CDR3 is made up of 11 amino acids. V lost 4 bases and J 4 bases, leaving 4 bases between the germline ends. CDR3 coding DNA: TGTGCCAGCAGTGCCATCTATGGCTACACCTTC. It is translated as CASSAIYGYTF.

This sequence joins TRBV7-8 and TRBJ2-3; D possibly corresponds to TRBD2 (6 bases). The germline V and J ends were trimmed by 5 bases and 12 bases, with 27 bases remaining between them. The CDR3 runs to 16 residues. Germline V gene lookup returns CDR1 SGHVS and CDR2 FQNEAQ. CDR3 amino acids: CASSPSGGATRGGQYF. CDR3 in DNA: TGTGCCAGCAGCCCGTCCGGCGGGGCAACTAGGGGAGGCCAGTATTTT. The whole variable domain, remainder taken from reference TRBV7-8 and TRBJ2-3, is GAGVSQSPRYKVAKRGQDVALRCDPISGHVSLFWYQQALGQGPEFLTYFQNEAQLDKSGLPSDRFFAERPEGSVSTLKIQRTQQEDSAVYLCASSPSGGATRGGQYFGPGTRLTVL.

Here the CDR3 DNA reads TGTGCCAGCAGTTTGGTTCACGGGGCCAGGCAGTTCTTC. Residues: CASSLVHGARQFF. V gene TRBV12-3 or TRBV12-4 combines with J gene TRBJ2-1; the D call may be TRBD1 or TRBD2 (5 bases each). V was trimmed by 3 bases and J by 12 bases, leaving 15 bases between them. The CDR3 length is 13 residues.

The chain has TRBV9 and TRBJ2-1; D might be TRBD1 or TRBD2, each matching 5 bases. V was trimmed by 3 bases and J by 16 bases, leaving 20 bases between them. CDR3 size: 13 residues. CDR1 SGDLS and CDR2 YYNGEE come from the germline V gene. The CDR3 is CASSARLTGPTFF. CDR3 DNA: TGTGCCAGCAGCGCCCGACTGACGGGGCCCACTTTCTTC.

V and J are TRBV12-3 or TRBV12-4 and TRBJ1-1, with TRBD1 matching 7 bases. The V segment lost 10 bases and the J segment 0 bases; nucleotides outside the gene matches: 5. This CDR3 is built from 13 residues. This chain's CDR3 is CANSRGVNTEAFF. CDR3 sequence (DNA): TGTGCCAACTCCAGGGGGGTGAACACTGAAGCTTTCTTT.

This clonotype was seen more than once but under ten times. This sequence joins TRBV27 and TRBJ2-1; the match to TRBD2 covers 7 bases. The CDR3 is 15 amino acids. V lost 7 bases, J lost 4 bases, and 10 bases stayed unmatched. Germline V CDR1 and CDR2: MNHEY, SMNVEV (reference sequence). CDR3 nucleotide sequence: TGTGCCAGCAAGTGGGGAGCGGGGATTTACAATGAGCAGTTCTTC. It translates to CASKWGAGIYNEQFF.

This clonotype was detected only a few times. V gene TRBV12-3 or TRBV12-4 combines with J gene TRBJ1-2, with D perhaps TRBD1 (5 bases). This CDR3 comprises 13 residues. Trimming cost V 1 base and J 4 bases, with 7 bases left between them. In nucleotides, the CDR3 is TGTGCCAGCAGTTTAGACGGGACCTATGGCTACACCTTC. Protein: CASSLDGTYGYTF.

This chain uses TRBV19 with TRBJ2-1; D call uncertain. V dropped 3 bases and J dropped 6 bases, with 15 bases sitting between them. CDR1 LNHDA and CDR2 SQIVND come from the germline V gene (reference sequence). The CDR3 spans 15 residues. For the CDR3, the DNA is TGTGCCAGTAGTATCCGCGGTTACGTTGGCAATGAGCAGTTCTTC. This encodes CASSIRGYVGNEQFF.

The rearrangement uses TRBV10-1 and TRBJ2-7; 9 bases map to TRBD2. Germline lookup yields CDR1 WNHNN and CDR2 SYGVQD (reference sequence). The CDR3 runs 16 residues. V lost 9 bases to trimming and J lost 4 bases; unmatched junction nucleotides: 16. The CDR3 nucleotides read TGCGCCAGGAAAGGTGGTAGCGGGGGCATTAGTTACGAGCAGTACTTC. This translates into CARKGGSGGISYEQYF.

This clonotype was recorded at least ten times. This chain joins TRBV12-3 or TRBV12-4 and TRBJ1-6; 8 bases match TRBD1. With 3 bases clipped from V and 7 bases from J, the junction kept 5 bases outside the gene matches. CDR3 length equals 15 residues. The CDR3 DNA reads as TGTGCCAGCAGTTTCACGGCAGGGGGCAATTCACCCCTCCACTTT. Amino acid sequence: CASSFTAGGNSPLHF.

The CDR3 loop reads CASSYIGGPWSEQFF. CDR3 coding DNA: TGTGCCAGCAGTTACATCGGGGGGCCGTGGAGTGAGCAGTTCTTC. The rearrangement links TRBV6-2 or TRBV6-3 to TRBJ2-1; possibly TRBD2 for D (7 bases). This CDR3 comprises 15 residues. Germline lookup yields CDR1 MNHEY and CDR2 SVGEGT. V shed 2 bases and J shed 9 bases, with 17 bases lying between them.

Many counts were recorded for this clonotype. The chain couples TRBV6-6 to TRBJ2-6; unclear D gene. CDR3 size: 15 residues. Per the germline V gene, CDR1 is MNHNY and CDR2 is SVGAGI (reference sequence). The ends were cut back, 2 bases at V and 4 bases at J, with 9 bases in the middle. The CDR3: CASSYVGSGANVLTF. The CDR3 bases are TGTGCCAGCAGTTACGTCGGGTCGGGGGCCAACGTCCTGACTTTC.

This clonotype was detected ten times or more. V gene TRBV7-9 combines with J gene TRBJ2-7; D perhaps matches TRBD1 (6 bases). Trimming took 5 bases from V and 2 from J, leaving 16 bases between them. The CDR3 extends over 15 amino acids. Germline assignment: CDR1 SEHNR and CDR2 FQNEAQ (reference sequence). CDR3 nucleotide sequence: TGTGCCAGCAGCCTGCTCCGGACAGTCCCCTACGAGCAGTACTTC. Translation: CASSLLRTVPYEQYF.

A few counts support this clonotype. The chain combines TRBV3-1 with TRBJ2-7; 8 nucleotides match TRBD2. This CDR3 is built from 14 residues. CDR1 LGHDT and CDR2 YNNKEL come from the germline V gene (reference sequence). The trim removed 8 bases at V and 3 bases at J, leaving 9 bases unmatched. The CDR3 sequence is CASQRGPGIYEQYF. CDR3 DNA: TGTGCCAGCCAGCGGGGGCCCGGGATCTACGAGCAGTACTTC.

This clonotype occurred many times. V usage is TRBV12-3 or TRBV12-4 and J usage is TRBJ1-2, with D uncertain. Trimming pared 3 bases from V and 4 bases from J, leaving 9 bases between. This CDR3 contains 13 residues. The chain's CDR3 is CASSFGPFYGYTF. In DNA, the CDR3 is TGTGCCAGCAGTTTTGGGCCTTTCTATGGCTACACCTTC.

This chain connects TRBV3-1 to TRBJ1-6; no clear D gene. From germline, CDR1 is LGHDT and CDR2 YNNKEL (reference sequence). Deletions cut 4 bases from V and 10 bases from J, with 14 bases between. This CDR3 contains 14 residues. The chain's CDR3 is CASSPVANRSPLHF. CDR3 sequence (DNA): TGTGCCAGCAGCCCCGTCGCGAATCGGTCACCCCTCCACTTT.

The rearrangement links TRBV18 to TRBJ2-3; D is unresolved. Per germline, CDR1 KGHSH and CDR2 LQKENI. The CDR3 runs 14 residues. Trimming removed 8 bases from V and 2 bases from J, with 14 bases in between. The CDR3 here is CASASLRSTDTQYF. Here the CDR3 DNA reads TGTGCCAGCGCGTCTCTAAGGTCCACAGATACGCAGTATTTT.